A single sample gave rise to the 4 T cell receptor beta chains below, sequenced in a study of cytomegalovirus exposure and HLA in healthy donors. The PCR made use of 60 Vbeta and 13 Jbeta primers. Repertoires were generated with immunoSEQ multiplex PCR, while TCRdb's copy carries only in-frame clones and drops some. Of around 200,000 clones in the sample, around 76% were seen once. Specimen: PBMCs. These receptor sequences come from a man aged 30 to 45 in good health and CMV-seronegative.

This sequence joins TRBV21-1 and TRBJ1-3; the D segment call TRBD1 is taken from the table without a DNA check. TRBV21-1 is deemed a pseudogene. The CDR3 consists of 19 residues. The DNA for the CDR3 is TGTGCCAGCAGCATTATGGGACAGAAATTTACTGCGTTGGGAAACACCATATATTTT. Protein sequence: CASSIMGQKFTALGNTIYF.

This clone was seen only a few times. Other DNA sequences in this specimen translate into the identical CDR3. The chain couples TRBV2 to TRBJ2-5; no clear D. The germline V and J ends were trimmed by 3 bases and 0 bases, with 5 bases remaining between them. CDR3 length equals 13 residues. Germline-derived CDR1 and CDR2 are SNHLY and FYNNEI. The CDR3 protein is CASSDLYQETQYF. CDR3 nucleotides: TGTGCCAGCAGTGACCTATACCAAGAGACCCAGTACTTC.

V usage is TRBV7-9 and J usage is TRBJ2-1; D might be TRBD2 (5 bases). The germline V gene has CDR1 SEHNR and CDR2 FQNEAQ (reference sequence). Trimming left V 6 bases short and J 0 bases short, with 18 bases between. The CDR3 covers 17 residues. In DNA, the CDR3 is TGTGCCAGCAGTCGCGGGCCTATCTCCAGCTCCTACAATGAGCAGTTCTTC. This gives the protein CASSRGPISSSYNEQFF. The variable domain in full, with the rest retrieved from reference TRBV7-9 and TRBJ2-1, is DTGVSQNPRHKITKRGQNVTFRCDPISEHNRLYWYRQTLGQGPEFLTYFQNEAQLEKSRLLSDRFSAERPKGSFSTLEIQRTEQGDSAMYLCASSRGPISSSYNEQFFGPGTRLTVL.

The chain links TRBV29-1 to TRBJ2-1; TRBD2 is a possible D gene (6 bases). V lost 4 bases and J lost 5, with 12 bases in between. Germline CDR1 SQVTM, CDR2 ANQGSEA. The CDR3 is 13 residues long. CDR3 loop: CSVGPGVDNEQFF. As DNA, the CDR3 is TGCAGCGTTGGACCGGGGGTGGACAATGAGCAGTTCTTC.